These 4 T cell receptor beta chains were all obtained from the same sample, sequenced in a study of early T cells in non-severe SARS-CoV-2 infection (dated by TCRdb to the early 2020s). The library was prepared using 5' RACE. Sequencing was carried out with a NextSeq 500. TCRdb reworked the public reads: Q25 trimming with fastp, MiXCR clone assembly, productive beta chains retained. Each entry merges the rows of one CDR3 protein and shows their most common DNA and genes. This sample is represented by about 72,000 distinct CDR3 sequences; approximately 10% of them were singletons. The leading ten clones occupy roughly 3% of the sample. The material sequenced was whole blood. Every receptor here comes from an adult who was a healthcare worker with PCR-confirmed SARS-CoV-2 infection or an uninfected control (not recorded which).

This sequence joins TRBV18 and TRBJ2-7; no clear D gene. Per the germline V gene, CDR1 is KGHSH and CDR2 is LQKENI. CDR3 length: 14 residues. With 0 bases removed from V and 0 bases from J, the gap between germline ends came to 6 bases. Written as DNA, the CDR3 is TGTGCCAGCTCACCACCGGTTGGCTCCTACGAGCAGTACTTC. Translating gives CASSPPVGSYEQYF.

The chain employs TRBV9 and TRBJ2-7; D perhaps matches TRBD2 (6 bases). CDR3 length: 16 amino acids. Per germline, CDR1 SGDLS and CDR2 YYNGEE. V was pared by 0 bases and J by 4 bases, with 17 bases between. The CDR3 reads CASSVDPAGRPYEQYF. Here the CDR3 DNA reads TGTGCCAGCAGCGTAGATCCAGCGGGCCGTCCTTACGAGCAGTACTTC.

The rearrangement joins TRBV19 to TRBJ2-4, with TRBD1 as a possible D gene (6 bases). The germline gives CDR1 LNHDA, CDR2 SQIVND (reference sequence). This CDR3 spans 14 amino acids. V lost 6 bases, J lost 1 base, and 10 bases lay in between. CDR3: CASSPQGAKNIQYF. CDR3 DNA sequence: TGTGCCAGTAGCCCACAGGGTGCCAAAAACATTCAGTACTTC.

V gene TRBV5-1 combines with J gene TRBJ2-2; 11 bases match TRBD2. CDR1 is SGHRS and CDR2 is YFSETQ in the germline V gene. This CDR3 has 15 residues. Losses at the gene ends were 3 bases for V and 5 bases for J; bases not matched to a gene: 3. The CDR3 region has the DNA TGCGCCAGCAGCTCACTAGCGGGAGATACCGGGGAGCTGTTTTTT. Amino acid sequence: CASSSLAGDTGELFF.